The 10 T cell receptor beta chains presented below share a single source sample, sequenced in a study of cytomegalovirus exposure and HLA in healthy donors. Both 60 Vbeta primers and 13 Jbeta primers went into the PCR. Using immunoSEQ multiplex PCR, the repertoire was profiled, and TCRdb retains in-frame clones only, with some absent. The data contain 100,000 to 150,000 clones, around 73% of them singletons. The sequenced sample consisted of PBMCs. The receptors come from a female donor in good health and CMV-seronegative.

The chain joins TRBV2 to TRBJ2-1, with 7 bases aligning to TRBD2. The CDR3 length is 14 residues. Trimming at V came to 7 bases and at J to 7 bases, leaving 10 bases not matched to a gene. CDR1 is SNHLY, CDR2 FYNNEI, per germline. CDR3 nucleotides: TGTGCCAGCATGGGGAGGGGCCAGGATAATGAGCAGTTCTTC. This codes for CASMGRGQDNEQFF.

The gene calls are TRBV27 and TRBJ1-1, with D possibly TRBD1 on 6 matching bases. With 7 bases removed from V and 0 bases from J, the gap between germline ends came to 12 bases. This CDR3 region has 14 residues. Germline values: CDR1 MNHEY, CDR2 SMNVEV (reference sequence). CDR3 bases: TGTGCCAGCATCAAGGACAGCATGAACACTGAAGCTTTCTTT. Amino acid sequence: CASIKDSMNTEAFF.

The genes are TRBV29-1 and TRBJ1-2; TRBD1 matches at 10 bases. Germline CDR1 is SQVTM and CDR2 is ANQGSEA. With 1 base clipped from V and 6 bases from J, the junction kept 11 bases outside the gene matches. The CDR3 is made up of 16 amino acids. This chain's CDR3 is CSVEAPGDRGINGYTF. The DNA of the CDR3 is TGCAGCGTTGAAGCCCCTGGGGACAGGGGAATAAATGGCTACACCTTC.

The V call is TRBV5-1, the J call TRBJ1-1, with D uncertain. The V and J ends lost 4 bases and 3 bases respectively, with 25 bases between them. Germline assignment: CDR1 SGHRS and CDR2 YFSETQ. This CDR3 is built from 18 residues. The CDR3: CASSPQPPPRLGDTEAFF. CDR3 in DNA: TGCGCCAGCAGCCCCCAACCTCCCCCCAGGCTCGGTGACACTGAAGCTTTCTTT.

This chain joins TRBV18 and TRBJ2-1, with TRBD2 identical over 14 bases. Trimming removed 5 bases from V and 12 bases from J; junction bases left unmatched: 12. Germline V gene lookup returns CDR1 KGHSH and CDR2 LQKENI. This CDR3 region has 16 residues. For the CDR3, the DNA is TGTGCCAGCTCAAAACCGGGACTAGCGGGAGTAGGTCGGCAGTTCTTC. This sequence encodes CASSKPGLAGVGRQFF.

There are a few counts of this clone. Compared with germline, one end of the junction differs, possibly owing to a read error. This sequence joins TRBV29-1 and TRBJ2-6, with 9 bases aligning to TRBD2. This CDR3 is built from 16 residues. From germline, CDR1 is SQVTM and CDR2 ANQGSEA. CDR3 amino acids: CSVEAGGSSGANVLTF. Here the CDR3 DNA reads TGCAGCGTGGAAGCGGGGGGTAGCTCTGGGGCCAACGTCCTGACTTTC.

The chain employs TRBV5-6 and TRBJ1-1; TRBD1 might be the D (5 bases). V was trimmed by 5 bases and J by 2 bases, leaving 13 bases between them. Germline CDR1 reads SGHDT; CDR2 reads YYEEEE. The CDR3 is 14 residues long. CDR3 amino acids: CASSLTETNTEAFF. In nucleotides, the CDR3 is TGTGCCAGCAGTTTGACAGAAACCAACACTGAAGCTTTCTTT.

The chain employs TRBV6-5 and TRBJ2-7; D not resolved. The CDR3 consists of 12 residues. Between the trimmed V and J ends, which lost 6 bases and 0 bases, there was a span of 6 bases. Germline V gene sequence: CDR1 MNHEY, CDR2 SVGAGI. This CDR3 reads CASSPSSYEQYF. CDR3 bases: TGTGCCAGCAGCCCGAGCTCCTACGAGCAGTACTTC.

Only a few counts were recorded for this clone. The V gene is TRBV7-2, the J gene TRBJ1-4; D unclear. The length of the CDR3 is 14 residues. Between the trimmed V and J ends, which lost 5 bases and 3 bases, there was a span of 10 bases. Germline lookup yields CDR1 SGHTA and CDR2 FQGNSA. The CDR3 coding sequence is TGTGCCAGCAGCCGAAGTCCGGCTAATGAAAAACTGTTTTTT. Its translation: CASSRSPANEKLFF.

The chain joins TRBV29-1 to TRBJ2-1; the D is unclear. V was shortened by 0 bases and J by 0 bases, with 9 bases between the two germline ends. This CDR3 spans 15 amino acids. Per germline, CDR1 SQVTM and CDR2 ANQGSEA. The CDR3 reads CSVEDLTFSYNEQFF. The CDR3 DNA sequence: TGCAGCGTTGAAGATTTGACTTTCTCCTACAATGAGCAGTTCTTC.